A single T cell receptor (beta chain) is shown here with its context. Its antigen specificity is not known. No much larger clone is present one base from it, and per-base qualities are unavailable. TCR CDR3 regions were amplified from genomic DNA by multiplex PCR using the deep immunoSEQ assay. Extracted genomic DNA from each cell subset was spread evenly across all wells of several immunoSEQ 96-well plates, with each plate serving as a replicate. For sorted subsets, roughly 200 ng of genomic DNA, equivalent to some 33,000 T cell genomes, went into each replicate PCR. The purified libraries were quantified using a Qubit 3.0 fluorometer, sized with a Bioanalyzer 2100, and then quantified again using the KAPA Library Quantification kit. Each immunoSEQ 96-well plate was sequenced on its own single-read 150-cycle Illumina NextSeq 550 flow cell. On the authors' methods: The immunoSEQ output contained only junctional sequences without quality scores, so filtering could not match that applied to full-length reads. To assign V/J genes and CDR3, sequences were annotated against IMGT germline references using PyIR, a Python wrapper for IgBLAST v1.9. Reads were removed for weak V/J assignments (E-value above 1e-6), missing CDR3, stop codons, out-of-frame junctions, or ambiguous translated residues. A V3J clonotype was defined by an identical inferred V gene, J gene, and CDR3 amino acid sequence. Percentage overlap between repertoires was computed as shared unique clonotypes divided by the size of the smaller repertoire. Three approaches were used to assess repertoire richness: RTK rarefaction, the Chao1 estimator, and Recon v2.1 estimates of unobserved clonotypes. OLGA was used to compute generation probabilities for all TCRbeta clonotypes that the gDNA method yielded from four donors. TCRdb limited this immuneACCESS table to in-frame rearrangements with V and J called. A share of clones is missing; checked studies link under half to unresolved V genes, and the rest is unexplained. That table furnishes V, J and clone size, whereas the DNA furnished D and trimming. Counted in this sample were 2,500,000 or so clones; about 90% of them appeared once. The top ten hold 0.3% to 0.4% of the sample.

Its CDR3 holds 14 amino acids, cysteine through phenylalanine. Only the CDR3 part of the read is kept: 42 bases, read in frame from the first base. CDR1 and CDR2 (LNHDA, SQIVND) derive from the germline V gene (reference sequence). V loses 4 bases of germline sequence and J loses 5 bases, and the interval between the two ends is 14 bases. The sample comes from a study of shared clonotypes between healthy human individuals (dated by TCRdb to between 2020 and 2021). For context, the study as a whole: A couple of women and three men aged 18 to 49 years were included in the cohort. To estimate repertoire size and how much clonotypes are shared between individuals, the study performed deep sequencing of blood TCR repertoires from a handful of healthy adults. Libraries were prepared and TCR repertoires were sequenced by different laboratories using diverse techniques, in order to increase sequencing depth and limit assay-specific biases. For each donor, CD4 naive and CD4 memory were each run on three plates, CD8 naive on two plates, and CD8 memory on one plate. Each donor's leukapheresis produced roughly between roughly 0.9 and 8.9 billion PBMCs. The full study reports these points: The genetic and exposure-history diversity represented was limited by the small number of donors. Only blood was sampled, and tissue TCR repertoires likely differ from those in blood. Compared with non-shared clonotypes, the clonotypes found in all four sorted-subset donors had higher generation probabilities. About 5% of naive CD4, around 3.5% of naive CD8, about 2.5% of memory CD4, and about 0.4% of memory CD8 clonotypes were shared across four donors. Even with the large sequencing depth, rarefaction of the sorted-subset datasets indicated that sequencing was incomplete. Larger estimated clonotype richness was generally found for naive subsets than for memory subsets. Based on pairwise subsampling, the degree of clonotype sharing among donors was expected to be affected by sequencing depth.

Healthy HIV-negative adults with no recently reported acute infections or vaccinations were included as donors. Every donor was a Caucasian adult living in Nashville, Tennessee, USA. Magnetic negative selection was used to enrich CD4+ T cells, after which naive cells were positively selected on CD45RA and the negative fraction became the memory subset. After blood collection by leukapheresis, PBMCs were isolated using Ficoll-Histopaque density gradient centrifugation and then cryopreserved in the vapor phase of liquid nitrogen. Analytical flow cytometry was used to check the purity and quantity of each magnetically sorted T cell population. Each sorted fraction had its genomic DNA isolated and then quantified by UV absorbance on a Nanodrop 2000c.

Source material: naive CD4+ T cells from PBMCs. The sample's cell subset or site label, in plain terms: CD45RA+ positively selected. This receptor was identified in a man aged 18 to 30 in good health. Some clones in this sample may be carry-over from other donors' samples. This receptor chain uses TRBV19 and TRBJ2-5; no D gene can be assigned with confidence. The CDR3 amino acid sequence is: CASSRERTGETQYF. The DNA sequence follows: TGTGCCAGTAGTAGGGAACGGACGGGTGAGACCCAGTACTTC. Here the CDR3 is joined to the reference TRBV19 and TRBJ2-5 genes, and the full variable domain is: DGGITQSPKYLFRKEGQNVTLSCEQNLNHDAMYWYRQDPGQGLRLIYYSQIVNDFQKGDIAEGYSVSREKKESFPLTVTSAQKNPTAFYLCASSRERTGETQYFGPGTRLLVL.